This T cell receptor beta chain derives from a study of T-cell memory formation after mild COVID-19. TCRdb used MiXCR to reprocess the 5' RACE reads, holding one entry per CDR3 protein. Of fewer than 200,000 distinct CDR3 sequences in the sample, approximately 13% are singletons; the top ten hold approximately 3.4%. This clonotype was found many times. V trimming: 4 bases; J trimming: 5 bases; junction bases outside the gene matches: 3. The CDR3 length is 13 residues. The V gene's germline CDR1 is SGHRS and CDR2 YFSETQ. J is TRBJ2-1 and V is TRBV5-1, with 7 bases aligning to TRBD1. Sequenced: PBMCs or a T cell subset sorted from them (not recorded which). This TCR derives from a man between 18 and 29 years old who had mild COVID-19 (a few samples of this study predate the infection). Cell type and time point are not known. DNA of the CDR3: TGCGCCAGCAGCCGGGACAGTAACAATGAGCAGTTCTTC. This translates into CASSRDSNNEQFF. Drawing the rest from reference TRBV5-1 and TRBJ2-1, the complete variable domain is KAGVTQTPRYLIKTRGQQVTLSCSPISGHRSVSWYQQTPGQGLQFLFEYFSETQRNKGNFPGRFSGRQFSNSRSEMNVSTLELGDSALYLCASSRDSNNEQFFGPGTRLTVL.